This T cell receptor (beta chain) came from a study of blood T cell repertoires in COVID-19 (TCRdb year 2020). For the wider study: Samples from collaborators originated in the United States, Italy and Spain and spanned both the acute and convalescent phases of COVID-19. The repertoires were released in a freely available public database meant as a resource for research on the immune response to SARS-CoV-2. Where available, HLA class I and class II types were obtained from metadata supplied by the sample provider rather than from assay-based typing. The prospective study material was composed of cDNA or gDNA derived from T cells, B-cell-depleted T cells, or PBMCs. The sample metadata nearly always contained a de-identified subject ID, COVID-19 status, age in years and sex. The samples were drawn from the first 160 participants of the ongoing ImmuneRACE study and from over a thousand subjects provided by 6 global collaborators. The dataset comprised deeply sampled blood TCRbeta repertoires from subjects exposed to, actively infected with, or recovered from COVID-19.

About this clone itself: Its antigen is currently not known. Per-base quality was not reported, and no clone a single base away is much larger than it.

In Seattle, one collaborating source enrolled patients while the infection was active and tracked those patients longitudinally over the course of disease. Each collaborating institution followed its own protocols to collect whole blood in K2EDTA tubes. For TCRbeta analysis, collaborators shipped samples in one of three forms: frozen whole blood, isolated PBMCs, or DNA extracted from either of those sample types. TCRbeta CDR3 regions were amplified from genomic DNA using the immunoSEQ Assay, a bias-controlled multiplex PCR. Processing in the source paper ran as follows. The number of nucleated cells in each sample was estimated by amplification of reference gene primers within the assay. Sequence reads were collapsed and filtered to measure the absolute abundance of every unique TCRbeta CDR3 rearrangement. For each sample, productive Simpson clonality was calculated as the square root of Simpson's diversity index over productive rearrangements. Not all clones reach the TCRdb copy of this immuneACCESS table, which keeps in-frame sequences only. Checked studies attribute under half of the gap to unresolved V genes and leave the rest unexplained. V and J calls plus clone size are reproduced from that table; the DNA served to infer D and trimming. The sample includes around 150,000 clones, with 90% to 95% observed a single time. The ten largest clones add up to less than 2% of the sample.

The CDR3 numbers 13 residues from cysteine through phenylalanine. Only the CDR3 DNA is retained, 39 bases long and in frame from the first base. Relative to germline, V is 4 bases shorter and J is 2 bases shorter, with 9 bases between their ends. CDR1 SGHNT and CDR2 YYREEE were looked up in the germline V gene (reference sequence). The full study reports these points: The quantity of clinical and demographic metadata differed by source and by participant and was supplied without curation.

Material: peripheral blood. The TCR comes from a woman aged 55-70 years with COVID-19, enrolled during active disease. Recombination connected TRBV5-4 to TRBJ1-2, and possibly TRBD1, on 6 matching bases. The DNA sequence is TGTGCCAGCAGCGAGGGGGGGAACTATGGCTACACCTTC. The translation is CASSEGGNYGYTF. With the portions outside the CDR3 filled from the reference TRBV5-4 and TRBJ1-2 genes, the complete variable region becomes ETGVTQSPTHLIKTRGQQVTLRCSSQSGHNTVSWYQQALGQGPQFIFQYYREEENGRGNFPPRFSGLQFPNYSSELNVNALELDDSALYLCASSEGGNYGYTFGSGTRLTVV.